This entry lists 21 T cell receptor beta chains sequenced from one sample in a study. Libraries were prepared by immunoSEQ multiplex PCR; TCRdb keeps only in-frame clonotypes and omits some of them. Of 60,000 to 75,000 clones listed, 85% to 95% were seen once; the top ten hold less than 4.5%. Sequenced material: PBMCs. All receptors derive from a middle-aged man with rheumatoid arthritis.

The chain carries TRBV5-6 and TRBJ1-2; perhaps TRBD1 as D (5 bases). With 0 bases removed from V and 0 bases from J, the gap between germline ends came to 9 bases. The CDR3 totals 15 residues. The germline V gene encodes CDR1 SGHDT and CDR2 YYEEEE. CDR3 region: CASSLGQRPNYGYTF. CDR3 nucleotides: TGTGCCAGCAGCTTGGGACAGCGACCTAACTATGGCTACACCTTC. Filled out from reference TRBV5-6 and TRBJ1-2, the complete variable domain reads DAGVTQSPTHLIKTRGQQVTLRCSPKSGHDTVSWYQQALGQGPQFIFQYYEEEERQRGNFPDRFSGHQFPNYSSELNVNALLLGDSALYLCASSLGQRPNYGYTFGSGTRLTVV.

The chain links TRBV3-1 (or the pseudogene TRBV3-2) to TRBJ2-2; D might be TRBD1 (6 bases). The CDR3 extends over 15 amino acids. Per germline, CDR1 LGHDT and CDR2 YNNKEL (reference sequence). V was cut by 2 bases and J by 5 bases, with 12 bases left in between. The CDR3 DNA is TGTGCCAGCAGCCAATCAGGGGCGTGGACCGGGGAGCTGTTTTTT. Its translation: CASSQSGAWTGELFF.

The rearrangement links TRBV30 to TRBJ2-7, with D possibly being TRBD1 (6 bases). The CDR3 has 13 amino acids. The V end was cut by 0 bases, the J end by 5 bases, with 11 bases between. The germline V gene encodes CDR1 GTSNPN and CDR2 SVGIG (reference sequence). CDR3 sequence: CAWSVGRDNEQYF. The CDR3 DNA reads as TGTGCCTGGAGTGTGGGTAGGGACAACGAGCAGTACTTC.

The CDR3 loop is CASSLGTGGPTDEQFF. The DNA of the CDR3 is TGTGCCAGCAGCTTAGGGACGGGAGGGCCTACGGATGAGCAGTTCTTC. The V gene is TRBV7-9, the J gene TRBJ2-1, with 8 nucleotides matching TRBD2. V lost 1 base to trimming and J lost 8 bases; unmatched junction nucleotides: 10. The CDR3 extends over 16 amino acids. CDR1 is SEHNR, CDR2 FQNEAQ, per germline (reference sequence).

V usage is TRBV20-1 and J usage is TRBJ1-1; D remains ambiguous. Germline V CDR1 and CDR2: DFQATT, SNEGSKA (reference sequence). V was clipped by 0 bases and J by 5 bases, with 4 bases between them. This CDR3 is built from 11 residues. Written as DNA, the CDR3 is TGCAGTGCTAGAGATAGGACTGAAGCTTTCTTT. Its protein product is CSARDRTEAFF.

The chain carries TRBV3-1 (or the pseudogene TRBV3-2) and TRBJ1-3; D gene unclear. The germline CDR1 and CDR2 sequences are LGHDT and YNNKEL (reference sequence). The length of the CDR3 is 17 residues. Between the trimmed V and J ends, which lost 0 bases and 0 bases, there was a span of 12 bases. DNA of the CDR3: TGTGCCAGCAGCCAAGAAGTTGTGGGCATCTCTGGAAACACCATATATTTT. Translation: CASSQEVVGISGNTIYF.

V usage is TRBV5-1 and J usage is TRBJ1-1, with no clear D. Germline V gives CDR1 SGHRS, CDR2 YFSETQ. There are 13 residues in the CDR3. V dropped 4 bases and J dropped 2 bases, with 9 bases sitting between them. The CDR3, as DNA: TGCGCCAGCAGCGCGGGCGTTAACACTGAAGCTTTCTTT. Amino acids: CASSAGVNTEAFF.

V is TRBV13 and J is TRBJ2-7; a weak D match, TRBD1 (6 bases). The CDR3 is 14 amino acids. Trimming removed 4 bases from V and 0 bases from J, with 10 bases in between. Germline assignment: CDR1 PRHDT and CDR2 FYEKMQ (reference sequence). CDR3 sequence reads: CASSSGTPSYEQYF. The CDR3 DNA follows: TGTGCCAGCAGCTCCGGGACACCCTCCTACGAGCAGTACTTC.

The V gene is TRBV9, the J gene TRBJ1-4, with 7 nucleotides matching TRBD1. Germline V gene sequence: CDR1 SGDLS, CDR2 YYNGEE. The CDR3 extends over 16 amino acids. Trimming removed 0 bases from V and 0 bases from J; junction bases left unmatched: 2. Here the CDR3 DNA reads TGTGCCAGCAGCGTAGTGGGGACAGCAACTAATGAAAAACTGTTTTTT. Translation: CASSVVGTATNEKLFF.

The CDR3 sequence is CASSPLGQVTEAFF. In DNA, the CDR3 is TGTGCCAGCTCACCACTGGGACAGGTAACTGAAGCTTTCTTT. J is TRBJ1-1 and V is TRBV18; 8 bases match TRBD1. The germline gives CDR1 KGHSH, CDR2 LQKENI. The CDR3 extends over 14 amino acids. Trimming cost V 1 base and J 5 bases; bases outside gene matches: 3.

V usage is TRBV29-1 and J usage is TRBJ1-2; D not certain. CDR1 and CDR2 (germline): SQVTM, ANQGSEA. Trimming left V 7 bases short and J 0 bases short, with 18 bases between. This CDR3 is built from 15 residues. Here the CDR3 DNA reads TGCAGCGCCCGAGTTCCAGACGCTACTAACTATGGCTACACCTTC. Translation: CSARVPDATNYGYTF.

This clone was picked up one time. This chain's CDR3 is CAIRGTGGRETQYF. The CDR3 nucleotides are TGTGCCATCAGGGGGACAGGGGGTCGAGAGACCCAGTACTTC. This chain links TRBV10-3 with TRBJ2-5; 11 nucleotides line up with TRBD1. The germline V gene has CDR1 ENHRY and CDR2 SYGVKD. The CDR3 is 14 amino acids. The J segment lost 4 bases and the V segment lost 6 bases, leaving 4 bases of the junction unmatched.

In DNA form, the CDR3 reads TGTGCCAGCAGCTTAGTGGGGTCCAGCTCTGGAAACACCATATATTTT. Translated, it gives CASSLVGSSSGNTIYF. The rearrangement uses TRBV7-2 and TRBJ1-3; D is undetermined. The length of the CDR3 is 16 residues. V lost 1 base, J lost 0 bases, and 10 bases lay in between. CDR1 and CDR2 from the germline V gene are SGHTA and FQGNSA.

This sequence joins TRBV5-5 and TRBJ2-2, with 16 positions matching TRBD2. The CDR3 has 19 residues. Germline assignment: CDR1 SGHKS and CDR2 YYEKEE (reference sequence). J lost 4 bases, V lost 3 bases, and 9 bases had no gene match. CDR3 DNA sequence: TGTGCCAGCAGCTCACCGGGACTAGCGGGAGGGAGAGTCACCGGGGAGCTGTTTTTT. Protein product: CASSSPGLAGGRVTGELFF.

The rearrangement joins TRBV25-1 to TRBJ1-1, with TRBD1 as a possible D gene (6 bases). V shed 8 bases and J shed 5 bases, with 18 bases lying between them. This CDR3 spans 14 amino acids. From germline, CDR1 is MGHDK and CDR2 SYGVNS. CDR3 nucleotide sequence: TGTGCCAGCTCCCCAGGACAGACGCGGACTGAAGCTTTCTTT. It yields the protein CASSPGQTRTEAFF. Full variable domain (missing parts from reference TRBV25-1 and TRBJ1-1): EADIYQTPRYLVIGTGKKITLECSQTMGHDKMYWYQQDPGMELHLIHYSYGVNSTEKGDLSSESTVSRIRTEHFPLTLESARPSHTSQYLCASSPGQTRTEAFFGQGTRLTVV.

The V and J genes are TRBV11-3 and TRBJ1-6; 9 bases are shared with TRBD1. Germline V gene lookup returns CDR1 SGHNT and CDR2 YENEEA. Unmatched junction bases numbered 7, after V lost 6 bases and J lost 7 bases. The CDR3 covers 15 residues. CDR3 bases: TGTGCCAGCAGTTCCGGGACAGGGCGAAATTCACCCCTCCACTTT. This encodes CASSSGTGRNSPLHF.

This chain joins TRBV2 and TRBJ2-7; D gene unclear. Trimming cost V 4 bases and J 7 bases, with 11 bases left between them. Germline V lookup: CDR1 SNHLY, CDR2 FYNNEI. There are 12 residues in the CDR3. In DNA form, the CDR3 reads TGTGCCAGCAGTGGGCGGTCTCAGGAGCAGTACTTC. Residues: CASSGRSQEQYF.

The chain combines TRBV27 with TRBJ2-3; TRBD2 aligns across 10 bases. J was trimmed by 4 bases and V by 6 bases; bases with no gene match: 10. There are 16 residues in the CDR3. Germline loops: CDR1 MNHEY, CDR2 SMNVEV (reference sequence). CDR3 in amino acids: CASRTRTSGSPDTQYF. The CDR3 DNA follows: TGTGCCAGCAGGACCAGGACTAGCGGCTCGCCAGATACGCAGTATTTT.

This clone was observed a single time. The V call is TRBV6-1, the J call TRBJ1-4; D not resolved. The V end was cut by 2 bases, the J end by 7 bases, with 11 bases between. Germline lookup yields CDR1 MNHNS and CDR2 SASEGT. This CDR3 has 14 residues. This chain's CDR3 is CASSERRTGEKLFF. In nucleotides, the CDR3 is TGTGCCAGCAGTGAACGCAGGACGGGTGAAAAACTGTTTTTT.

CDR3 in amino acids: CASRASGRDPREETQYF. The CDR3 coding sequence is TGTGCCAGCAGAGCTAGCGGGAGGGACCCTCGTGAAGAGACCCAGTACTTC. The chain is built from TRBV27 and TRBJ2-5; 12 bases map to TRBD2. CDR1 is MNHEY and CDR2 is SMNVEV in the germline V gene (reference sequence). This CDR3 has 17 residues. The V gene end was trimmed by 6 bases and the J gene end by 3 bases; junction bases not matched to a gene: 11.

The chain couples TRBV6-5 to TRBJ2-7, with TRBD2 matching over 8 bases. Trimming removed 6 bases from V and 3 bases from J; junction bases left unmatched: 7. The germline V gene encodes CDR1 MNHEY and CDR2 SVGAGI. This CDR3 has 14 amino acids. The CDR3 region is CASRGGTSVYEQYF. The CDR3 DNA is TGTGCCAGCAGGGGGGGGACTAGTGTCTACGAGCAGTACTTC.